The rows below give T cell receptor beta chains drawn from one sample of a study of control samples from healthy donors and cancer patients. Some clones are missing from TCRdb's copy, which holds only in-frame ones; the method was immunoSEQ multiplex PCR. The sample has thousands of clones; more than 65% are singletons. Sequenced: PBMCs. All receptors derive from an older man with lung cancer. Each CDR3 is given with its conserved first and last residue. D genes are given only for firm matches. Some rows have no size entry. The others give once, few or many, or a class for an expanded clone.

cdr3_aa cdr3_nt v_call d_call j_call clone_size
CASSAGFSYEQYF TGTGCCAGCAGTGCAGGGTTCTCCTACGAGCAGTACTTC TRBV12-3/TRBV12-4 NA TRBJ2-7 NA
CASSWGSTYEQYF TGTGCCAGCAGTTGGGGGAGTACCTACGAGCAGTACTTC TRBV2 NA TRBJ2-7 NA
CASSESDRIQPQHF TGTGCCAGCAGTGAATCCGACAGGATCCAGCCCCAGCATTTT TRBV25-1 NA TRBJ1-5 NA
CASSPSGRVLDEQYF TGTGCCAGCAGCCCCTCGGGACGGGTCCTAGACGAGCAGTACTTC TRBV9 NA TRBJ2-7 NA
CASSPWTGDWETQYF TGTGCCAGCAGTCCCTGGACAGGGGATTGGGAGACCCAGTACTTC TRBV6-2/TRBV6-3 TRBD1 TRBJ2-5 NA
CASSPPGYQTYEQYF TGTGCCAGCAGCCCTCCAGGGTACCAAACCTACGAGCAGTACTTC TRBV28 NA TRBJ2-7 NA
CASSARAVNTEAFF TGTGCCAGTAGTGCCAGGGCCGTGAACACTGAAGCTTTCTTT TRBV19 NA TRBJ1-1 NA
CASSEDSGSNEQFF TGTGCCAGCAGTGAAGATTCCGGGAGCAATGAGCAGTTCTTC TRBV2 NA TRBJ2-1 NA
CASSLDRDRSYEQYF TGTGCCAGCAGCTTGGACAGGGATAGAAGCTACGAGCAGTACTTC TRBV7-8 TRBD1 TRBJ2-7 NA
CASSRVEKLFF TGTGCCAGCAGCCGTGTTGAAAAACTGTTTTTT TRBV3-1/TRBV3-2 NA TRBJ1-4 few
CACQLASSTDTQYF TGCGCCTGTCAACTAGCGAGTAGCACAGATACGCAGTATTTT TRBV5-1 TRBD2 TRBJ2-3 NA
CASSYRVDTQYF TGTGCCAGCAGCTACAGGGTAGATACGCAGTATTTT TRBV28 NA TRBJ2-3 NA
CASSPPPGGETQYF TGTGCCAGCTCACCACCCCCCGGCGGCGAGACCCAGTACTTC TRBV18 NA TRBJ2-5 NA
CASGDSGKQYF TGCGCCAGCGGGGATAGCGGAAAGCAGTACTTC TRBV10-2 NA TRBJ2-7 few
CASSLLAGGGEQYF TGTGCCAGCAGTTTATTGGCAGGCGGGGGAGAGCAGTACTTC TRBV28 TRBD2 TRBJ2-7 NA
CASSWTSGSTGELFF TGTGCCAGCAGCTGGACTAGCGGGAGCACCGGGGAGCTGTTTTTT TRBV5-5 TRBD2 TRBJ2-2 NA
CASSFPTDTQYF TGTGCCAGCAGCTTTCCCACAGATACGCAGTATTTT TRBV7-2 NA TRBJ2-3 NA
CASRSSGPYNEQFF TGTGCCAGCAGGTCTAGCGGGCCCTACAATGAGCAGTTCTTC TRBV11-3 TRBD2 TRBJ2-1 once
CASSLVTGGATEAFF TGTGCCAGCAGCTTGGTCACAGGGGGCGCGACTGAAGCTTTCTTT TRBV5-4 TRBD1 TRBJ1-1 NA
CASSRDAASYEQYF TGTGCCAGCAGCCGGGACGCAGCCTCCTACGAGCAGTACTTC TRBV7-2 NA TRBJ2-7 NA
CASSSTGGYEQYF TGTGCCAGCAGTTCCACCGGGGGCTACGAGCAGTACTTC TRBV28 NA TRBJ2-7 few
CASSQAGSGNTIYF TGTGCCAGCAGCCAGGCTGGCTCTGGAAACACCATATATTTT TRBV5-4 NA TRBJ1-3 few
CASGFGGGPTGELFF TGTGCTAGTGGTTTTGGAGGGGGACCTACGGGGGAGCTGTTTTTT TRBV12-5 NA TRBJ2-2 NA
CASSMTATTNEKLFF TGTGCCAGCAGCATGACAGCCACAACTAATGAAAAACTGTTTTTT TRBV7-6 NA TRBJ1-4 once
CASSSEEGRDEQFF TGTGCCAGCAGTTCCGAGGAGGGGCGGGACGAGCAGTTCTTC TRBV27 NA TRBJ2-1 NA
CASSAITVYNEQFF TGTGCCAGCAGTGCAATAACGGTCTACAATGAGCAGTTCTTC TRBV2 NA TRBJ2-1 NA
CAISPGTSEGYNEQFF TGTGCCATCAGCCCCGGGACTAGCGAAGGCTACAATGAGCAGTTCTTC TRBV10-3 TRBD2 TRBJ2-1 NA
CASSREGGPVYEQFF TGTGCCAGCAGCCGCGAGGGGGGGCCGGTCTATGAGCAGTTCTTC TRBV7-6 NA TRBJ2-1 NA
CASSGQFGSNQPQHF TGTGCCAGCAGTGGACAGTTCGGGAGCAATCAGCCCCAGCATTTT TRBV6-4 NA TRBJ1-5 NA